This T cell receptor beta chain was recovered during a study of T-cell reconstitution after alpha-beta-depleted transplantation in children. Findings and limits, study-wide: About two months after transplant, alpha-beta T cells reportedly came from several hundred expanded graft clones.

V shed 4 bases and J shed 0 bases, with 16 bases lying between them. CDR1 is SGHNT and CDR2 is YYREEE in the germline V gene (reference sequence). The CDR3 runs 16 residues. TCRbeta library preparation incorporated unique molecular identifiers. TCRdb reanalysed the PCR reads using MiXCR and keeps one entry per CDR3 protein. The data contain 350,000 to 500,000 distinct CDR3 sequences, 43% of them singletons. Only a few counts were recorded for this clonotype. Antigen specificity is unknown. This chain joins TRBV5-4 and TRBJ1-1; possible D gene TRBD1, 6 bases. The clonotype was recovered from a girl aged 2-10 years with aplastic anemia, due to receive a stem cell transplant. The starting material was PBMCs, obtained before TCRalphabeta/CD19-depleted stem cell transplant. Here the CDR3 reads CASSAQGGFMNTEAFF. Written as DNA, the CDR3 is TGTGCCAGCAGCGCACAAGGGGGATTTATGAACACTGAAGCTTTCTTT.